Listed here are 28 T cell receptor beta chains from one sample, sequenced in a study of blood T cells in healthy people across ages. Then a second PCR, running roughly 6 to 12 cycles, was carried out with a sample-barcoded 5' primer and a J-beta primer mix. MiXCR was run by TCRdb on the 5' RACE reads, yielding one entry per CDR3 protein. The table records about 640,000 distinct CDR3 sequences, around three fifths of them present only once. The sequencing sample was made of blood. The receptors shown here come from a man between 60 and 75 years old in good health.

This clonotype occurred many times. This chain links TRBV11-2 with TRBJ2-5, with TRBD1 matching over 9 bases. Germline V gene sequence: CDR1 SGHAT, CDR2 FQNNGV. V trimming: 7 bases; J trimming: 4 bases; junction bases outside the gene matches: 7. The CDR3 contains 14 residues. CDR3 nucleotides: TGTGCCAGCACCTTTGGGACAGGGATAGAGACCCAGTACTTC. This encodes CASTFGTGIETQYF.

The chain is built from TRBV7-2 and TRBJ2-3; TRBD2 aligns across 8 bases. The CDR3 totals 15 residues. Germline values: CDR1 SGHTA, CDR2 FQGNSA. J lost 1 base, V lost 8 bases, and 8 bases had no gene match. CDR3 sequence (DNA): TGTGCCAGCGCAGCAGTAGCGGGGCGCACAGATACGCAGTATTTT. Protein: CASAAVAGRTDTQYF.

The CDR3 protein is CASSFSTGGSYNEQFF. The CDR3 DNA reads TGCGCCAGCAGCTTTAGTACAGGGGGGTCCTACAATGAGCAGTTCTTC. This rearrangement joins TRBV5-1 to TRBJ2-1, with 8 bases that match TRBD1. V was pared by 2 bases and J by 1 base, with 5 bases of the junction left unmatched. Germline loops: CDR1 SGHRS, CDR2 YFSETQ. This CDR3 region has 16 residues.

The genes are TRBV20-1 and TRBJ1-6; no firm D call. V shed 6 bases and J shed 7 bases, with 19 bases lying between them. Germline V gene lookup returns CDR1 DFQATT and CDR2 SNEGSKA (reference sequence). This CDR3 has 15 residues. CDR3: CSAPGTGGINSPLHF. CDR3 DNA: TGCAGTGCCCCGGGTACGGGAGGGATCAATTCACCCCTCCACTTT.

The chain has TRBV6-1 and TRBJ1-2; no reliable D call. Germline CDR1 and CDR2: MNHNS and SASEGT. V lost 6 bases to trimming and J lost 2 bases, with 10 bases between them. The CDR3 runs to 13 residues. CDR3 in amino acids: CASRETINYGYTF. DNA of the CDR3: TGTGCCAGCAGGGAGACCATCAACTATGGCTACACCTTC.

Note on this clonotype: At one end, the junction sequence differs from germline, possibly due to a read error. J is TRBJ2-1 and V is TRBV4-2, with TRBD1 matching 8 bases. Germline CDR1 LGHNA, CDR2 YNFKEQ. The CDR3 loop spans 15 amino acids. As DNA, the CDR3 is TGTGCCAGCAGACAAGACGGGACAGGCTACAATGAGCAGTTCTTC. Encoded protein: CASRQDGTGYNEQFF.

CDR3 protein: CASSQLPGSTDTQYF. CDR3 nucleotides: TGTGCCAGCTCACAACTCCCTGGGAGCACAGATACGCAGTATTTT. The genes are TRBV18 and TRBJ2-3; unclear D gene. CDR1 is KGHSH and CDR2 is LQKENI in the germline V gene. V was cut by 4 bases and J by 0 bases, with 11 bases left in between. There are 15 residues in the CDR3.

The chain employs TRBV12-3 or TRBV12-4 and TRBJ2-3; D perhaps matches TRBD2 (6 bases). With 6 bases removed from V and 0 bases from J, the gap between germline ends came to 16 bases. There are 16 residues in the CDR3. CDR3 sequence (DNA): TGTGCCAGCAGCGATGCAACCGGGAGTAGCACAGATACGCAGTATTTT. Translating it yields CASSDATGSSTDTQYF.

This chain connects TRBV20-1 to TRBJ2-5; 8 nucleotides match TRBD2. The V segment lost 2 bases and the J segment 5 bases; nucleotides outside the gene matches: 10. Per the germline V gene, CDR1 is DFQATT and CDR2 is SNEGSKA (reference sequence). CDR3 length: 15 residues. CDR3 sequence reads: CSARPVGGAWETQYF. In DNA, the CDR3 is TGCAGTGCTAGACCCGTCGGGGGGGCGTGGGAGACCCAGTACTTC.

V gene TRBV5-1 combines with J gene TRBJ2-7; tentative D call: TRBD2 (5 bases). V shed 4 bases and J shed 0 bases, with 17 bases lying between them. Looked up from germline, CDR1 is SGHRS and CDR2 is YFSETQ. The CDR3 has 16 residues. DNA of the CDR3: TGCGCCAGCAGCCCGGAGCGCGGGCTAACCTCCTACGAGCAGTACTTC. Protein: CASSPERGLTSYEQYF. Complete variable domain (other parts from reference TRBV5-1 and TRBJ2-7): KAGVTQTPRYLIKTRGQQVTLSCSPISGHRSVSWYQQTPGQGLQFLFEYFSETQRNKGNFPGRFSGRQFSNSRSEMNVSTLELGDSALYLCASSPERGLTSYEQYFGPGTRLTVT.

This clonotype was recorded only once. The CDR3 loop reads CSLGGGLPATNEKLFF. CDR3 nucleotides: TGCAGCCTAGGGGGGGGCCTCCCTGCAACTAATGAAAAACTGTTTTTT. The chain links TRBV20-1 to TRBJ1-4, with D possibly matching TRBD1 (6 bases). This CDR3 spans 16 amino acids. Germline values: CDR1 DFQATT, CDR2 SNEGSKA (reference sequence).

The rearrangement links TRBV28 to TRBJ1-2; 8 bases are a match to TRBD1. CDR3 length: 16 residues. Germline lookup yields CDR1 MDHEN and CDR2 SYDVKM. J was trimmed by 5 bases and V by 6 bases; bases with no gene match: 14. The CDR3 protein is CASSLPGQGLRYGYTF. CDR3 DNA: TGTGCCAGCAGCCTTCCAGGACAGGGTTTGCGGTATGGCTACACCTTC.

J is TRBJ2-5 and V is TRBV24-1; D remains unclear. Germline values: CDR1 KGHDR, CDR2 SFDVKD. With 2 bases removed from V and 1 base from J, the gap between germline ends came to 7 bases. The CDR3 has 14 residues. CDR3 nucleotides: TGTGCCACCAGTGATTCCAGGACCCAAGAGACCCAGTACTTC. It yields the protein CATSDSRTQETQYF.

Here the CDR3 reads CASSQDSSTKTRYGYTF. CDR3 sequence (DNA): TGTGCCAGCAGCCAAGATTCCAGCACCAAAACCCGCTATGGCTACACCTTC. V and J are TRBV4-2 and TRBJ1-2; no reliable D call. Trimming removed 0 bases from V and 4 bases from J, with 18 bases in between. This CDR3 comprises 17 residues. The germline CDR1 and CDR2 sequences are LGHNA and YNFKEQ.

CDR3 in amino acids: CASSQAAGAYEQYF. The CDR3 DNA reads as TGTGCCAGCAGCCAAGCGGCGGGAGCCTACGAGCAGTACTTC. This chain joins TRBV3-1 and TRBJ2-7, with 7 bases fitting TRBD2. With 1 base clipped from V and 2 bases from J, the junction kept 2 bases outside the gene matches. The CDR3 totals 14 residues. Germline loops: CDR1 LGHDT, CDR2 YNNKEL (reference sequence).

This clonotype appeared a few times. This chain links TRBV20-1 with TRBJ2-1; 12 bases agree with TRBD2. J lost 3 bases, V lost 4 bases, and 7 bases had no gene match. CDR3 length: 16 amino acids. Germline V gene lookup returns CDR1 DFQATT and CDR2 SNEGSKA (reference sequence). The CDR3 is CSANPPTSGGYNEQFF. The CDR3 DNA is TGCAGTGCTAACCCCCCGACTAGCGGGGGCTACAATGAGCAGTTCTTC.

CDR3 protein: CASSPQREGRHEQFF. DNA of the CDR3: TGTGCCAGCAGCCCACAGCGGGAGGGCCGCCATGAGCAGTTCTTC. The rearrangement links TRBV14 to TRBJ2-1; TRBD2 aligns across 10 bases. The CDR3 totals 15 residues. The J segment lost 8 bases and the V segment lost 4 bases, leaving 8 bases of the junction unmatched. Germline loops: CDR1 SGHDN, CDR2 FVKESK.

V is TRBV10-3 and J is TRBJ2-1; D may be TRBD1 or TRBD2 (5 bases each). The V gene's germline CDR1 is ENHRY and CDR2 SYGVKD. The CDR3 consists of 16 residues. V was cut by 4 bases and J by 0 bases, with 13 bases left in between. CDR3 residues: CAISAGTPSSYNEQFF. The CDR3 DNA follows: TGTGCCATCAGTGCGGGGACCCCCAGCTCCTACAATGAGCAGTTCTTC.

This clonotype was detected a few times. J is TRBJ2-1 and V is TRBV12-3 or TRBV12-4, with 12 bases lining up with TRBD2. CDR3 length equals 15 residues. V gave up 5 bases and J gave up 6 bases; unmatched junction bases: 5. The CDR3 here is CASSETSGGPNEQFF. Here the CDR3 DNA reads TGTGCCAGCAGTGAGACTAGCGGGGGACCCAATGAGCAGTTCTTC.

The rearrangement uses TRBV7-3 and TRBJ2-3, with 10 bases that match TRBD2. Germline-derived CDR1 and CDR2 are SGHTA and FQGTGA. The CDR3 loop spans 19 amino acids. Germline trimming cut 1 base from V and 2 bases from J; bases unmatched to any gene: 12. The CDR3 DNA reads TGTGCCAGCAGCTTAATACTAGCGGGGATTCTATTCCACACAGATACGCAGTATTTT. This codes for CASSLILAGILFHTDTQYF.

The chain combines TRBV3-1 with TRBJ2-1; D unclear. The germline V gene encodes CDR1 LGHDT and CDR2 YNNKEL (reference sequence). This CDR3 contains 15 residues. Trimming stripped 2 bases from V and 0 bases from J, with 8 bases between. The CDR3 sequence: CASSQWGNSYNEQFF. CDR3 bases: TGTGCCAGCAGCCAATGGGGAAACTCCTACAATGAGCAGTTCTTC.

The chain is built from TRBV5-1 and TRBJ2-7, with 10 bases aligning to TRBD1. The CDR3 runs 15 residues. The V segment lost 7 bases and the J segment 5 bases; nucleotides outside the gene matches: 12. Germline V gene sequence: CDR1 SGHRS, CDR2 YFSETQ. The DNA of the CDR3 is TGCGCCAGCTCCACTCGGGGGACAGGGGCCGACGAGCAGTACTTC. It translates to CASSTRGTGADEQYF.

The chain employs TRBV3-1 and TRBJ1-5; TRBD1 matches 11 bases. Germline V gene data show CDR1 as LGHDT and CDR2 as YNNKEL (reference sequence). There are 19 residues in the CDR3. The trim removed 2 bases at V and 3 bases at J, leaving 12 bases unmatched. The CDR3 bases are TGTGCCAGCAGCCAACCGGACAGGGGGCTGAATGGTGACAATCAGCCCCAGCATTTT. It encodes CASSQPDRGLNGDNQPQHF.

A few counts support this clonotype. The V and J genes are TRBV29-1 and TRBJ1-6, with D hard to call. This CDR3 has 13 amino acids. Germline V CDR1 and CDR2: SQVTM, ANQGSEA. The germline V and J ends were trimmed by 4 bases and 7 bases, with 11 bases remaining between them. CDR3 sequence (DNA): TGCAGCGTTGCCCGGGAGACAAATTCACCCCTCCACTTT. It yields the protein CSVARETNSPLHF.

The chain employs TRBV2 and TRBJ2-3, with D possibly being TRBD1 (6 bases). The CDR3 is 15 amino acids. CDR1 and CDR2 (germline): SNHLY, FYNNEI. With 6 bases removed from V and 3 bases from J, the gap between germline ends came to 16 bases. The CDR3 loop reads CASRARGGVTDTQYF. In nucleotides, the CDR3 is TGTGCCAGCAGAGCCCGAGGGGGTGTAACAGATACGCAGTATTTT.

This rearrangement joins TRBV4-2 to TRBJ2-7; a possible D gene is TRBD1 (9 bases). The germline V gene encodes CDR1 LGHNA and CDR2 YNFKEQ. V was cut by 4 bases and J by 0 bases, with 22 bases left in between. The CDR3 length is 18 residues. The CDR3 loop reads CASSRDRAGAGVSYEQYF. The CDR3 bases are TGTGCCAGCAGCCGGGACAGGGCTGGAGCGGGGGTCTCCTACGAGCAGTACTTC.

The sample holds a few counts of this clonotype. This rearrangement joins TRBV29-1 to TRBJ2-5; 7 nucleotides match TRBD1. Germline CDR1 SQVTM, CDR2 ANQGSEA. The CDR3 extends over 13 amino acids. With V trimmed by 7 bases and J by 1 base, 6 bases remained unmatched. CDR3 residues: CSARQGAQETQYF. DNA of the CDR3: TGCAGCGCCCGACAGGGTGCCCAAGAGACCCAGTACTTC.

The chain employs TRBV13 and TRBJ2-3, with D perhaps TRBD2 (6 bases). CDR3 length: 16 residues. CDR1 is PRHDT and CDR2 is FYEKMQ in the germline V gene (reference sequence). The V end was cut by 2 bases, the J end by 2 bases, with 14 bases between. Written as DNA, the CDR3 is TGTGCCAGCAGCTTAATAAGGGGACTCCACACAGATACGCAGTATTTT. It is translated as CASSLIRGLHTDTQYF.